The clone carrying this TCR beta chain was counted a few times. This entry comes from a study of regulatory T cells in long-lasting Graves disease. Through Arm-PCR of CDR3 regions and iRepertoire HTBI primers, TCR beta libraries were built. One entry per CDR3 protein, called by TCRdb with MiXCR from the multiplex PCR reads. The repertoire holds 350,000 to 550,000 distinct CDR3 sequences, 15% seen once, with approximately 15% in the top ten. The CDR3 has 15 residues. With 0 bases removed from V and 2 bases from J, the gap between germline ends came to 11 bases. CDR1 and CDR2 from the germline V gene are SGHDN and FVKESK. Described time point: newly diagnosed GD, antithyroid drugs for less than 3 months. Preparation of the TCR library used RNA extracted from PBMCs. A further study also used this sample, focusing on T cells in Graves' hyperthyroidism and ophthalmopathy.

The rearrangement joins TRBV14 to TRBJ2-7, with D possibly matching TRBD2 (6 bases). This clonotype originated in a woman in her 30s with Graves disease. Material: peripheral blood mononuclear cells (PBMCs), obtained at new diagnosis, from a patient treated with antithyroid drugs. The CDR3 region has the DNA TGTGCCAGCAGCCAAGACGGGACTCCACCCTACGAGCAGTACTTC. This encodes CASSQDGTPPYEQYF.